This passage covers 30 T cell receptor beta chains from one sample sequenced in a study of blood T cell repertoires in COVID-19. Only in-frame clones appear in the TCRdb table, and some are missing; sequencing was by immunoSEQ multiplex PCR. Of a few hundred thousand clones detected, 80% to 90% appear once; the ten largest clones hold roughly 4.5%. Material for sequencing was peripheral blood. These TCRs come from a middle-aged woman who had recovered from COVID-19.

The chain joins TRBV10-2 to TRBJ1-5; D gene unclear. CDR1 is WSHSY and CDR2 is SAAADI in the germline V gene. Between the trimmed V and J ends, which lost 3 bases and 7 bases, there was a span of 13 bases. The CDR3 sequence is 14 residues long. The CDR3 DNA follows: TGCGCCAGCAGTGACCGAGAAGAACGGCAGCCCCAGCATTTT. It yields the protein CASSDREERQPQHF.

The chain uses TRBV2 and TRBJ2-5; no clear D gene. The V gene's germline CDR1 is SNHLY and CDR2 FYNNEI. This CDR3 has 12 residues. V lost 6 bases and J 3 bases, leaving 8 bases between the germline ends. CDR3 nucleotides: TGTGCCAGCAGCGGGTCAAAAGAGACCCAGTACTTC. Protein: CASSGSKETQYF.

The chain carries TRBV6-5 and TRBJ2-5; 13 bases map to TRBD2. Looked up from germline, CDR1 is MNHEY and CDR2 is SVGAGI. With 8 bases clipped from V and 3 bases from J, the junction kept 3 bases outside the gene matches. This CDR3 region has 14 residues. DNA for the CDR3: TGTGCCAGCGGACTAGCGGGGGTAGAAGAGACCCAGTACTTC. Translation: CASGLAGVEETQYF.

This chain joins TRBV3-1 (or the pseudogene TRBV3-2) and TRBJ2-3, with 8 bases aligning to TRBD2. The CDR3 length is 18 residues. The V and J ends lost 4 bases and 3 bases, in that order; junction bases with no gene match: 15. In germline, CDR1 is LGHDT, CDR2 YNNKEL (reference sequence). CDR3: CASSPARGGRAATDTQYF. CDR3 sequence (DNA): TGTGCCAGCAGCCCCGCCCGGGGGGGGAGGGCCGCGACAGATACGCAGTATTTT.

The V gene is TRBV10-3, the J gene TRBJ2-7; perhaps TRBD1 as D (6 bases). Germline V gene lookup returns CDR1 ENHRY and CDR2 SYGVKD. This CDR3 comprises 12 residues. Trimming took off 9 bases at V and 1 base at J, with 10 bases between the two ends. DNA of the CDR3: TGTGCCATATCCGGGACATCCTACGAGCAGTACTTC. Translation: CAISGTSYEQYF.

The CDR3 DNA is TGCGCCAGCAGCCGGGCGGGCGGGTCAAGCGGCAGCTCCTACAATGAGCAGTTCTTC. Translation: CASSRAGGSSGSSYNEQFF. The genes are TRBV5-1 and TRBJ2-1; D is possibly TRBD2 (5 bases). The CDR3 covers 19 residues. V lost 4 bases and J 0 bases, leaving 23 bases between the germline ends. Germline loops: CDR1 SGHRS, CDR2 YFSETQ.

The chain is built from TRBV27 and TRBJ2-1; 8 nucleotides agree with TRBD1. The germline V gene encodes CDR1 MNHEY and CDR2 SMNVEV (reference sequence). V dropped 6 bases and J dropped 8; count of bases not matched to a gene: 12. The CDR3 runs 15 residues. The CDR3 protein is CASRMMWDRPDEQFF. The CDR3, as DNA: TGTGCCAGCAGGATGATGTGGGACAGGCCCGATGAGCAGTTCTTC.

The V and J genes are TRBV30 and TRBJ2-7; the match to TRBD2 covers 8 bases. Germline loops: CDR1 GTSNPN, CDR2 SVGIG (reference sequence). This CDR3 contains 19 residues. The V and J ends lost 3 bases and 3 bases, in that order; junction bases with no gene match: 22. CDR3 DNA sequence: TGTGCCTGGAGCGACAGTACTCTATCGGAGCGGGAGAAAAACTACGAGCAGTACGTC. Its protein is CAWSDSTLSEREKNYEQYV.

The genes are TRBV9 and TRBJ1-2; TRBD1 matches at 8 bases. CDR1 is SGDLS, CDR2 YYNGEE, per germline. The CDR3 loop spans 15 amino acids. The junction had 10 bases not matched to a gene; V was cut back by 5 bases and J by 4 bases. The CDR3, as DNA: TGTGCCAGCAGTGGGAGACAGGGGATCGGCTATGGCTACACCTTC. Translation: CASSGRQGIGYGYTF.

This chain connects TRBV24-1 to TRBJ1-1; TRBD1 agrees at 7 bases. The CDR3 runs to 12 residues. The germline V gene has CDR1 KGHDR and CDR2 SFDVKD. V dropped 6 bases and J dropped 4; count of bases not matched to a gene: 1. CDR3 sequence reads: CATSQGGTEAFF. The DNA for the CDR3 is TGTGCCACCAGTCAGGGGGGCACTGAAGCTTTCTTT.

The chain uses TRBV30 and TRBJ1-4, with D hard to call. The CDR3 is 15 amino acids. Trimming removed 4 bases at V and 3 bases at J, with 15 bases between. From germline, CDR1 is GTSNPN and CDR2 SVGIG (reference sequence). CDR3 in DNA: TGTGCCTGGAAAATGAAGGACGGGGCTAATGAAAAACTGTTTTTT. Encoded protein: CAWKMKDGANEKLFF.

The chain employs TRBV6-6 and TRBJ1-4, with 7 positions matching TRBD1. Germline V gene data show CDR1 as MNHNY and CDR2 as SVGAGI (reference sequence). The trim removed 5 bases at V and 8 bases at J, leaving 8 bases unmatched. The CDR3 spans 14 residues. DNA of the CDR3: TGTGCCAGCAGTACGGGACAGCCACGCGAAAAACTGTTTTTT. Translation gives CASSTGQPREKLFF.

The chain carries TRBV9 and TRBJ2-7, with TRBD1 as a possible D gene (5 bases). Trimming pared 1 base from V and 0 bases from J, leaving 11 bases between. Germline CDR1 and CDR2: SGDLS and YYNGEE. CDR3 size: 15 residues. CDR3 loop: CASSVRREPSYEQYF. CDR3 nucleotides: TGTGCCAGCAGCGTACGCAGGGAACCCTCCTACGAGCAGTACTTC.

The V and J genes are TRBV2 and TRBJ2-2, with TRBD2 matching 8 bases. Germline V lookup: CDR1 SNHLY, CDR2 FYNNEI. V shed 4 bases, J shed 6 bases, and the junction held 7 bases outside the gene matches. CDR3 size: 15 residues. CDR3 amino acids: CASSVERGGAGELFF. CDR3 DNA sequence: TGTGCCAGCAGTGTTGAACGGGGGGGCGCCGGGGAGCTGTTTTTT.

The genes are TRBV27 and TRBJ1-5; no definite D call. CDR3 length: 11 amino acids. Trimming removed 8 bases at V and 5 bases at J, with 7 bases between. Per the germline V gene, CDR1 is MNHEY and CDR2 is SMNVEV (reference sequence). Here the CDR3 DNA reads TGTGCCAGCGGAGATTATCAGCCCCAGCATTTT. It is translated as CASGDYQPQHF.

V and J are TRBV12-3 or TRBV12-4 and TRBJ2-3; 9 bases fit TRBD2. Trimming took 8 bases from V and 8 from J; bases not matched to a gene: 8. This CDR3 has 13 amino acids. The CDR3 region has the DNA TGTGCCAGCGTCGCGGGGGGGCCAACTACGCAGTATTTT. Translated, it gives CASVAGGPTTQYF.

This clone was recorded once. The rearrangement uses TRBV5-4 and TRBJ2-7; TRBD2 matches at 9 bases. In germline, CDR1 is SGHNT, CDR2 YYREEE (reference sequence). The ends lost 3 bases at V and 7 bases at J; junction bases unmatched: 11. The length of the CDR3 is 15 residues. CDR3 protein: CASSSGGAGGPEQYF. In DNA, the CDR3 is TGTGCCAGCAGCTCCGGTGGAGCGGGGGGTCCTGAGCAGTACTTC.

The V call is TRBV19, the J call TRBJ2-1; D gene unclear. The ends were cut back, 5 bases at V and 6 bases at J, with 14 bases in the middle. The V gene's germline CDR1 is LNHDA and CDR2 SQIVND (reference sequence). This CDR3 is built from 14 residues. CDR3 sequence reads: CASSWLTAPNEQFF. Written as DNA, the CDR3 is TGTGCCAGTAGTTGGTTGACTGCCCCCAATGAGCAGTTCTTC.

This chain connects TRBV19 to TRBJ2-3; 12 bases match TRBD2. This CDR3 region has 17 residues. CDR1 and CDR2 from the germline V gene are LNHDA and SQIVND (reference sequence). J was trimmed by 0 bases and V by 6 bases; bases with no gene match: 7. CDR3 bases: TGTGCCAGTAGCCTAGCGGGGGGGGGATATAGCACAGATACGCAGTATTTT. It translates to CASSLAGGGYSTDTQYF.

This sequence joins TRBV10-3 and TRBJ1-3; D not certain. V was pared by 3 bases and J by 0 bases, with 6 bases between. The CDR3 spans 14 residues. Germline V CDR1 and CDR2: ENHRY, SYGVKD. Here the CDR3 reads CAISDSPSGNTIYF. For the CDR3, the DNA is TGTGCCATCAGTGACAGTCCCTCTGGAAACACCATATATTTT.

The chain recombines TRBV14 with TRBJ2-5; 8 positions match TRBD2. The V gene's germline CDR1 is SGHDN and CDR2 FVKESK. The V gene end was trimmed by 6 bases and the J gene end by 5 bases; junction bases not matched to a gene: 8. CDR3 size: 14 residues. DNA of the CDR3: TGTGCCAGCAGTGGACTAGCCAGAGAGGAGACCCAGTACTTC. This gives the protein CASSGLAREETQYF.

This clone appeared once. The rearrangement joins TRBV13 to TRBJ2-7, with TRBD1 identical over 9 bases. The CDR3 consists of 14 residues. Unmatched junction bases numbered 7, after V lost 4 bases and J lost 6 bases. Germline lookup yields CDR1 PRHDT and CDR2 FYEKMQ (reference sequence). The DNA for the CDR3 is TGTGCCAGCAGCTCCGGGACAGGGATTCGCGAGCAGTACTTC. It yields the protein CASSSGTGIREQYF.

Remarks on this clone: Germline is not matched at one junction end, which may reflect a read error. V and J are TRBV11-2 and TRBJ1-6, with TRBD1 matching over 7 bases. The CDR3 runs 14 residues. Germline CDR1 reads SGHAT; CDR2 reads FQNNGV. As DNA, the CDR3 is TGTGCCAGCAGGTTAGACAGGGCAAATTCACCCCTCCACTTT. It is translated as CASRLDRANSPLHF.

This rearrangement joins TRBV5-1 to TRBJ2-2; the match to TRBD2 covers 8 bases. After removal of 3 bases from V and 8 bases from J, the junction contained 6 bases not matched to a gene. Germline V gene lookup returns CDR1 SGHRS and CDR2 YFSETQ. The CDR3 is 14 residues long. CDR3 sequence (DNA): TGCGCCAGCAGCTCCGGGGGGGCAACTGGGGAGCTGTTTTTT. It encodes CASSSGGATGELFF.

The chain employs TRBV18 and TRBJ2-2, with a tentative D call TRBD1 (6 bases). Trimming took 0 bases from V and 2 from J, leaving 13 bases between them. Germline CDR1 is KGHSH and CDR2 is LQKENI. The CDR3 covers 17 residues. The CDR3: CASSPPDWGTNTGELFF. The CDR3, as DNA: TGTGCCAGCTCACCACCTGATTGGGGGACAAACACCGGGGAGCTGTTTTTT.

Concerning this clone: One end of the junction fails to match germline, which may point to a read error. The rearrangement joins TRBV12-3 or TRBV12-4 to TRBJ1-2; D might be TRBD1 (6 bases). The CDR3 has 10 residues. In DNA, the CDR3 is TGTGCCAGCAGACTGGGGGCGACCGCCTTC. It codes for CASRLGATAF.

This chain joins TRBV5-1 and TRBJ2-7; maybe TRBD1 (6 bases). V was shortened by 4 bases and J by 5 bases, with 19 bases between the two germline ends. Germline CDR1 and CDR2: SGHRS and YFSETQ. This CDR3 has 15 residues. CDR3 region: CASSLSSTGTDEQYF. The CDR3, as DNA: TGCGCCAGCAGCCTATCATCTACAGGGACCGACGAGCAGTACTTC.

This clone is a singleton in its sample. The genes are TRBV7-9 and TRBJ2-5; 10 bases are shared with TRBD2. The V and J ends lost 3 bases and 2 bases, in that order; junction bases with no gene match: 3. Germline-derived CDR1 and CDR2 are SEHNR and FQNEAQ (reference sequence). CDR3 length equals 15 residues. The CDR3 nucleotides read TGTGCCAGCAGCTTCCTAGCGGGGGTTCAAGAGACCCAGTACTTC. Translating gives CASSFLAGVQETQYF.

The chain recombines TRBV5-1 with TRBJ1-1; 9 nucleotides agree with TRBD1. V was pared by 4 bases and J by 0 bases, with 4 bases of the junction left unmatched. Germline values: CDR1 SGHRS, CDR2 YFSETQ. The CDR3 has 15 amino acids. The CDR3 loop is CASSNRDRVNTEAFF. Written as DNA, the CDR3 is TGCGCCAGCAGCAACCGGGACAGGGTGAACACTGAAGCTTTCTTT.

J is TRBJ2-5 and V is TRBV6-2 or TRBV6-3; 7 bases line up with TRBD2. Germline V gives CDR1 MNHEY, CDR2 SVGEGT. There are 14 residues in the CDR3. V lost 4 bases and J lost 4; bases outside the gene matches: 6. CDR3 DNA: TGTGCCAGCAGTTTCGGGGGGATGGGAGAGACCCAGTACTTC. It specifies CASSFGGMGETQYF.